Below are 23 T cell receptor beta chains sequenced from a single sample in a study of radiation and T cells in renal cell carcinoma. The treatment here: 15 Gy SBRT to primary tumor, nephrectomy 4 weeks later. The data were produced by immunoSEQ multiplex PCR, yet TCRdb's version contains in-frame clones alone and is incomplete. Altogether about 20,000 clones are present, roughly 62% being singletons, with the ten largest covering around an eighth. The source material was tumor tissue, sampled from a patient whose treatment included radiotherapy and nephrectomy. The receptors shown here come from a woman aged 70-85 years with renal cell carcinoma.

The CDR3 nucleotides are TGTGCCAGCAGCTGGGGACGCGGCTCACCCCTCCACTTT. This gives the protein CASSWGRGSPLHF. The chain has TRBV7-9 and TRBJ1-6, with D tentatively TRBD1 (5 bases). This CDR3 is built from 13 residues. Germline assignment: CDR1 SEHNR and CDR2 FQNEAQ (reference sequence). Deletions cut 4 bases from V and 10 bases from J, with 11 bases between.

The CDR3 is CASSHRGGRRVLNTEAFF. The DNA for the CDR3 is TGTGCCAGCAGCCACCGGGGGGGGCGCAGGGTTCTAAACACTGAAGCTTTCTTT. V usage is TRBV14 and J usage is TRBJ1-1; maybe TRBD1 (6 bases). Germline V gives CDR1 SGHDN, CDR2 FVKESK. The CDR3 sequence is 18 residues long. The V end was cut by 3 bases, the J end by 2 bases, with 22 bases between. The full variable domain, its missing parts supplied by reference TRBV14 and TRBJ1-1, is EAGVTQFPSHSVIEKGQTVTLRCDPISGHDNLYWYRRVMGKEIKFLLHFVKESKQDESGMPNNRFLAERTGGTYSTLKVQPAELEDSGVYFCASSHRGGRRVLNTEAFFGQGTRLTVV.

This chain uses TRBV28 with TRBJ2-3, with D unresolved. The CDR3 length is 12 residues. Germline-derived CDR1 and CDR2 are MDHEN and SYDVKM. V lost 3 bases, J lost 8 bases, and 9 bases lay in between. The CDR3 nucleotides read TGTGCCAGCAGTTTGGTAGCTACTACGCAGTATTTT. Amino acids: CASSLVATTQYF.

This clone occurred a few times. V and J are TRBV11-1 and TRBJ2-7, with 10 bases identical to TRBD2. The CDR3 consists of 18 residues. CDR1 and CDR2 (germline): SGHAT, FQDESV (reference sequence). Trimming removed 5 bases from V and 2 bases from J; junction bases left unmatched: 15. In DNA, the CDR3 is TGTGCCAGCAGCGGTAGCGGCCTAGCGGGGGAGCTGACCTACGAGCAGTACTTC. Translated, it gives CASSGSGLAGELTYEQYF.

This chain connects TRBV12-5 to TRBJ1-3, with 9 nucleotides matching TRBD1. Germline V gene sequence: CDR1 LGHNT, CDR2 FRNRAP. The ends lost 7 bases at V and 3 bases at J; junction bases unmatched: 7. This CDR3 is 15 amino acids long. Here the CDR3 reads CASAPGQGNGNTIYF. The CDR3 coding sequence is TGTGCTAGTGCCCCGGGACAGGGCAATGGAAACACCATATATTTT.

The chain carries TRBV2 and TRBJ2-5; D ambiguous. V was pared by 4 bases and J by 5 bases, with 14 bases between. Germline V lookup: CDR1 SNHLY, CDR2 FYNNEI. This CDR3 region has 14 residues. DNA for the CDR3: TGTGCCAGCAGTGCATCGCCCCTGGGGGAGACCCAGTACTTC. This codes for CASSASPLGETQYF.

Within the sample, this clone is medium-sized (0.01 to 0.1%). The rearrangement uses TRBV4-1 and TRBJ2-1, with D maybe TRBD1 (6 bases). This CDR3 contains 18 residues. With 0 bases removed from V and 0 bases from J, the gap between germline ends came to 15 bases. The germline gives CDR1 MGHRA, CDR2 YSYEKL. The CDR3 DNA reads TGCGCCAGCAGCCAAGATCCGTCCGGGACAACCTCCTACAATGAGCAGTTCTTC. It yields the protein CASSQDPSGTTSYNEQFF.

The V call is TRBV5-4, the J call TRBJ1-1; possibly TRBD1 for D (5 bases). CDR3 length equals 14 residues. The ends were cut back, 2 bases at V and 4 bases at J, with 12 bases in the middle. Per germline, CDR1 SGHNT and CDR2 YYREEE (reference sequence). The CDR3 bases are TGTGCCAGCAGCTTAACAGGTTGGAGCACTGAAGCTTTCTTT. As protein: CASSLTGWSTEAFF. Filled out from reference TRBV5-4 and TRBJ1-1, the complete variable domain reads ETGVTQSPTHLIKTRGQQVTLRCSSQSGHNTVSWYQQALGQGPQFIFQYYREEENGRGNFPPRFSGLQFPNYSSELNVNALELDDSALYLCASSLTGWSTEAFFGQGTRLTVV.

V gene TRBV28 combines with J gene TRBJ1-5; D unresolved. CDR1 and CDR2 (germline): MDHEN, SYDVKM. The V and J ends lost 0 bases and 1 base respectively, with 4 bases between them. CDR3 size: 14 residues. CDR3 bases: TGTGCCAGCAGTTTATGGGGCAGCAATCAGCCCCAGCATTTT. It encodes CASSLWGSNQPQHF.

This CDR3 reads CASSPDRLETQYF. CDR3 DNA: TGTGCCAGCAGTCCTGACAGGCTAGAGACCCAGTACTTC. This sequence joins TRBV28 and TRBJ2-5; D is possibly TRBD1 (6 bases). With 5 bases removed from V and 4 bases from J, the gap between germline ends came to 11 bases. CDR3 length: 13 amino acids. Germline V gene lookup returns CDR1 MDHEN and CDR2 SYDVKM. Complete variable domain (other parts from reference TRBV28 and TRBJ2-5): DVKVTQSSRYLVKRTGEKVFLECVQDMDHENMFWYRQDPGLGLRLIYFSYDVKMKEKGDIPEGYSVSREKKERFSLILESASTNQTSMYLCASSPDRLETQYFGPGTRLLVL.

The chain has TRBV5-1 and TRBJ2-3; possible D gene TRBD1, 5 bases. This CDR3 has 13 amino acids. CDR1 SGHRS and CDR2 YFSETQ come from the germline V gene. The V and J ends lost 3 bases and 1 base respectively, with 6 bases between them. For the CDR3, the DNA is TGCGCCAGCAGCTCACAGGGCACAGATACGCAGTATTTT. Translating gives CASSSQGTDTQYF. The full variable domain, with the rest looked up from reference TRBV5-1 and TRBJ2-3, is KAGVTQTPRYLIKTRGQQVTLSCSPISGHRSVSWYQQTPGQGLQFLFEYFSETQRNKGNFPGRFSGRQFSNSRSEMNVSTLELGDSALYLCASSSQGTDTQYFGPGTRLTVL.

In this sample, this clone turned up a few times. The chain combines TRBV5-4 with TRBJ2-6, with no clear D. Germline V gene data show CDR1 as SGHNT and CDR2 as YYREEE (reference sequence). Trimming took off 2 bases at V and 1 base at J, with 7 bases between the two ends. This CDR3 has 15 amino acids. This CDR3 reads CASSFFRSGANVLTF. DNA for the CDR3: TGTGCCAGCAGCTTCTTTAGATCTGGGGCCAACGTCCTGACTTTC.

The genes are TRBV6-6 and TRBJ2-5, with 9 positions matching TRBD2. The CDR3 sequence is 15 residues long. The germline V gene has CDR1 MNHNY and CDR2 SVGAGI (reference sequence). Losses at the gene ends were 0 bases for V and 5 bases for J; bases not matched to a gene: 4. The CDR3 here is CASSYSSGGTETQYF. The CDR3 DNA reads as TGTGCCAGCAGTTACTCAAGCGGGGGGACGGAGACCCAGTACTTC.

The chain links TRBV18 to TRBJ2-7; D call uncertain. Trimming removed 2 bases from V and 1 base from J, with 9 bases in between. The CDR3 runs 14 residues. Germline CDR1 and CDR2: KGHSH and LQKENI. As DNA, the CDR3 is TGTGCCAGCTCACCAAGGCAGCCTTCCTACGAGCAGTACTTC. It is translated as CASSPRQPSYEQYF.

The CDR3 region has the DNA TGTGCCAGCAGCCAAACCGGGCAGGGGGCGGGCGGCTACACCTTC. Protein product: CASSQTGQGAGGYTF. V usage is TRBV5-4 and J usage is TRBJ1-2, with 8 bases aligning to TRBD1. The V segment lost 4 bases and the J segment 8 bases; nucleotides outside the gene matches: 13. Germline V gene sequence: CDR1 SGHNT, CDR2 YYREEE (reference sequence). The CDR3 consists of 15 residues.

The chain couples TRBV6-1 to TRBJ1-1, with D unclear. Germline CDR1 reads MNHNS; CDR2 reads SASEGT. Trimming took off 2 bases at V and 2 bases at J, with 6 bases between the two ends. This CDR3 is built from 13 residues. The CDR3 here is CASSEQDNTEAFF. In DNA form, the CDR3 reads TGTGCCAGCAGTGAACAGGACAACACTGAAGCTTTCTTT.

The V and J genes are TRBV6-1 and TRBJ2-2, with TRBD2 identical over 8 bases. Germline assignment: CDR1 MNHNS and CDR2 SASEGT. V dropped 1 base and J dropped 8; count of bases not matched to a gene: 6. The CDR3 loop spans 15 amino acids. The CDR3 region is CASSEDRGGPGELFF. Written as DNA, the CDR3 is TGTGCCAGCAGTGAAGATCGGGGGGGCCCAGGGGAGCTGTTTTTT.

The gene calls are TRBV7-2 and TRBJ1-5, with D possibly TRBD1 on 5 matching bases. The CDR3 runs to 15 residues. Between the trimmed V and J ends, which lost 5 bases and 2 bases, there was a span of 13 bases. Per the germline V gene, CDR1 is SGHTA and CDR2 is FQGNSA. The CDR3 DNA sequence: TGTGCCAGCAGCCCCCGTTTGGGGGGCAATCAGCCCCAGCATTTT. Translation: CASSPRLGGNQPQHF.

The gene calls are TRBV5-1 and TRBJ1-1; 7 bases align to TRBD1. The CDR3 covers 16 residues. Germline CDR1 and CDR2: SGHRS and YFSETQ. Germline trimming cut 0 bases from V and 1 base from J; bases unmatched to any gene: 6. The CDR3 DNA reads as TGCGCCAGCAGCTTGGCCAAGGGGGCTAAGAACACTGAAGCTTTCTTT. Its protein is CASSLAKGAKNTEAFF.

V is TRBV30 and J is TRBJ1-5; D remains unclear. Between the trimmed V and J ends, which lost 1 base and 0 bases, there was a span of 7 bases. CDR1 and CDR2 from the germline V gene are GTSNPN and SVGIG (reference sequence). The CDR3 contains 14 residues. CDR3 loop: CAWSEGNSNQPQHF. Written as DNA, the CDR3 is TGTGCCTGGAGTGAAGGTAATAGCAATCAGCCCCAGCATTTT.

This chain connects TRBV4-3 to TRBJ2-3; 8 nucleotides match TRBD1. The length of the CDR3 is 15 residues. The junction had 8 bases not matched to a gene; V was cut back by 4 bases and J by 5 bases. Germline V gene sequence: CDR1 LGHNA, CDR2 YSLEER. The CDR3 DNA is TGCGCCAGCAGCCTATACGGAACAGGGGGAGATACGCAGTATTTT. Translation gives CASSLYGTGGDTQYF.

This clone occurred once. The chain combines TRBV6-6 with TRBJ1-5; D call uncertain. CDR3 length equals 14 residues. Trimming removed 6 bases at V and 1 base at J, with 10 bases between. Germline V gene data show CDR1 as MNHNY and CDR2 as SVGAGI (reference sequence). CDR3 protein: CASSRVTSNQPQHF. The CDR3 DNA reads as TGTGCCAGCAGCCGAGTCACGAGCAATCAGCCCCAGCATTTT.

The chain couples TRBV28 to TRBJ2-3; possible D gene TRBD1, 6 bases. The CDR3 runs 15 residues. From germline, CDR1 is MDHEN and CDR2 SYDVKM. Trimming pared 6 bases from V and 2 bases from J, leaving 15 bases between. Here the CDR3 reads CASRLPGHPTDTQYF. The CDR3 DNA follows: TGTGCCAGCAGACTTCCGGGACACCCCACAGATACGCAGTATTTT.